This TCR beta chain was captured in a study of Ad26.COV2.S vaccination and SARS-CoV-2 variants. Method: immunoSEQ multiplex PCR; TCRdb's copy keeps in-frame clones and lacks some. The sample records 300,000 to 500,000 clones, approximately 91% being singletons. Stated treatment: 19 received Ad26.COV2.S at low or high dose, single or two shots; roughly five received placebo; per-sample allocation not given. Each sample was drawn 63 days after the first injection (of vaccine or placebo). The CDR3 has 11 residues. V was pared by 4 bases and J by 7 bases, with 3 bases of the junction left unmatched. The V gene's germline CDR1 is GTSNPN and CDR2 SVGIG (reference sequence).

The sequence was collected from a person aged 18-65 years who received the Ad26.COV2.S COVID-19 vaccine or a placebo. The chain combines TRBV30 with TRBJ1-1, with TRBD1 matching over 7 bases. Sequenced material: peripheral blood, taken in a trial of Ad26.COV2.S vaccine versus placebo. The CDR3 region is CAWTTGNEAFF. The CDR3 DNA follows: TGTGCCTGGACGACAGGGAATGAAGCTTTCTTT.